These 16 T cell receptor beta chains came from one sample sequenced in a study of CD8+ T cells in alopecia areata. The sequencing template was cDNA reverse transcribed from extracted RNA. Assay used: immunoSEQ multiplex PCR; TCRdb lists only in-frame clones, some missing. This table holds 110,000 to 150,000 clones, roughly 61% found once. This sample comprised CD4+ T cells sorted from blood, obtained at week 0. The source is a human donor with alopecia areata.

This clone was observed a handful of times. This sequence joins TRBV2 and TRBJ2-5, with 8 bases that match TRBD2. The germline V gene encodes CDR1 SNHLY and CDR2 FYNNEI. This CDR3 is 17 amino acids long. Trimming at V came to 3 bases and at J to 1 base, leaving 10 bases not matched to a gene. The CDR3 loop reads CASSDLVGGGLQETQYF. The CDR3 coding sequence is TGTGCCAGCAGTGACTTGGTGGGCGGGGGGCTCCAAGAGACCCAGTACTTC.

The CDR3 DNA follows: TGTGCCAGCTGGACAGGGGGAGGCTACACCTTC. It codes for CASWTGGGYTF. The V call is TRBV6-5, the J call TRBJ1-2, with 10 bases fitting TRBD1. J gave up 8 bases and V 8 bases, and 2 bases lay outside the gene matches. CDR1 is MNHEY, CDR2 SVGAGI, per germline. The CDR3 contains 11 residues.

This chain connects TRBV30 to TRBJ2-7; 11 nucleotides align to TRBD1. J lost 2 bases, V lost 4 bases, and 10 bases had no gene match. This CDR3 has 16 amino acids. Per germline, CDR1 GTSNPN and CDR2 SVGIG (reference sequence). CDR3 in DNA: TGTGCCTGGAAAACGCAGGACAGGGGGCTTACCTACGAGCAGTACTTC. Encoded protein: CAWKTQDRGLTYEQYF.

This clone came up a few times. This rearrangement joins TRBV30 to TRBJ1-2; no reliable D call. The CDR3 runs 13 residues. Trimming took off 2 bases at V and 5 bases at J, with 12 bases between the two ends. The germline V gene has CDR1 GTSNPN and CDR2 SVGIG (reference sequence). The CDR3 spells CAWSLRTGYGYTF. The CDR3 region has the DNA TGTGCCTGGAGTCTTAGGACTGGTTATGGCTACACCTTC.

Here the CDR3 DNA reads TGTGCCAGCTCTAACTACGTATTGTACGAGCAGTACTTC. Translated, it gives CASSNYVLYEQYF. This sequence joins TRBV14 and TRBJ2-7; no clear D gene. The CDR3 is 13 residues long. V dropped 8 bases and J dropped 4 bases, with 15 bases sitting between them. Germline-derived CDR1 and CDR2 are SGHDN and FVKESK.

This rearrangement joins TRBV30 to TRBJ1-4; D gene ambiguous. V was cut by 0 bases and J by 8 bases, with 7 bases left in between. Germline lookup yields CDR1 GTSNPN and CDR2 SVGIG (reference sequence). The CDR3 consists of 12 residues. Here the CDR3 DNA reads TGTGCCTGGAGTGTAGGTTTCGAAAAACTGTTTTTT. As protein: CAWSVGFEKLFF.

The genes are TRBV30 and TRBJ1-6; D is possibly TRBD1 (6 bases). The length of the CDR3 is 14 residues. Germline V gene sequence: CDR1 GTSNPN, CDR2 SVGIG (reference sequence). Between the trimmed V and J ends, which lost 1 base and 7 bases, there was a span of 11 bases. For the CDR3, the DNA is TGTGCCTGGAGTGCTCTAGGGGGGAATTCACCCCTCCACTTT. It is translated as CAWSALGGNSPLHF.

The chain carries TRBV27 and TRBJ1-2; D remains unclear. V was pared by 6 bases and J by 0 bases, with 8 bases between. The CDR3 contains 13 residues. Looked up from germline, CDR1 is MNHEY and CDR2 is SMNVEV (reference sequence). The CDR3: CASRRESNYGYTF. The CDR3 region has the DNA TGTGCCAGCAGGCGGGAGTCTAACTATGGCTACACCTTC.

The chain uses TRBV11-2 and TRBJ2-5; D unresolved. The length of the CDR3 is 13 residues. Germline V gene data show CDR1 as SGHAT and CDR2 as FQNNGV. Between the trimmed V and J ends, which lost 1 base and 1 base, there was a span of 4 bases. The CDR3 spells CASSLGPQETQYF. DNA of the CDR3: TGTGCCAGCAGCTTAGGTCCCCAAGAGACCCAGTACTTC.

In DNA, the CDR3 is TGTGCCTGGGCGCCGGACTACACAGATACGCAGTATTTT. Encoded protein: CAWAPDYTDTQYF. This chain joins TRBV30 and TRBJ2-3; a possible D gene is TRBD2 (6 bases). The V and J ends lost 5 bases and 2 bases respectively, with 11 bases between them. The CDR3 length is 13 residues. Germline loops: CDR1 GTSNPN, CDR2 SVGIG (reference sequence).

The J gene is TRBJ2-1, the V gene TRBV6-5; D possibly matches TRBD1 or TRBD2 (6 bases each). Per germline, CDR1 MNHEY and CDR2 SVGAGI. The V gene lost 5 bases and the J gene lost 7 bases, with 15 bases spanning the gap. This CDR3 comprises 14 residues. In DNA form, the CDR3 reads TGTGCCAGCAGTGCGCGGGACAATTTGAATGAGCAGTTCTTC. Translating gives CASSARDNLNEQFF.

The chain has TRBV23-1 and TRBJ1-5, with 9 bases matching TRBD1. TRBV23-1 is known as an ORF, though its function is uncertain. This CDR3 region has 16 residues. V shed 2 bases and J 4 bases; nucleotides not matched to a gene: 6. CDR3 amino acids: CASSQIGQGLNQPQHF. In DNA, the CDR3 is TGCGCCAGCAGTCAAATCGGACAGGGGCTAAATCAGCCCCAGCATTTT.

This chain connects TRBV11-2 to TRBJ2-1, with D hard to call. V lost 1 base and J 4 bases, leaving 5 bases between the germline ends. The CDR3 length is 13 residues. Germline V gives CDR1 SGHAT, CDR2 FQNNGV. In DNA, the CDR3 is TGTGCCAGCAGCTTAGCCCTATACAATGAGCAGTTCTTC. It encodes CASSLALYNEQFF.

This clone was seen only once. The chain recombines TRBV29-1 with TRBJ2-3, with 11 bases identical to TRBD2. After removal of 4 bases from V and 3 bases from J, the junction contained 6 bases not matched to a gene. Germline-derived CDR1 and CDR2 are SQVTM and ANQGSEA. This CDR3 spans 15 amino acids. The DNA of the CDR3 is TGCAGCGTTGGCCTAGCGGGGGGCCTAACAGATACGCAGTATTTT. Amino acid sequence: CSVGLAGGLTDTQYF.

The chain employs TRBV7-2 and TRBJ2-1, with TRBD1 matching 7 bases. The trim removed 7 bases at V and 4 bases at J, leaving 10 bases unmatched. Germline values: CDR1 SGHTA, CDR2 FQGNSA. The CDR3 consists of 15 residues. The CDR3 DNA sequence: TGTGCCAGCACTCGAGGGGGCATGGCTTACAATGAGCAGTTCTTC. As protein: CASTRGGMAYNEQFF.

This chain's CDR3 is CSVAIGANQPQHF. In nucleotides, the CDR3 is TGCAGCGTTGCCATCGGGGCCAATCAGCCCCAGCATTTT. V and J are TRBV29-1 and TRBJ1-5; tentative D call: TRBD1 (5 bases). Deletions cut 4 bases from V and 3 bases from J, with 10 bases between. The CDR3 totals 13 residues. The V gene's germline CDR1 is SQVTM and CDR2 ANQGSEA.